This record covers a single TCR beta chain. A much larger clonotype is one base distant, so this may be a read error. The data belong to a study of T-cell reconstitution after alpha-beta-depleted transplantation in children. This sample's TCRbeta library carried unique molecular identifier barcodes. Each CDR3 protein gets one entry after TCRdb re-called the PCR reads with MiXCR. The sample shows about 200,000 distinct CDR3 sequences, 13% to 15% of them seen only once. The TCR sequence derives from a human donor who donated a stem cell graft to a child with acute lymphoblastic leukemia. The specimen was PBMCs from the stem cell graft donor, collected from the stem cell graft.

The CDR3 loop reads CASSLVSGDKQFF. In DNA, the CDR3 is TGTGCCAGCAGCTTAGTTTCGGGAGATAAGCAGTTCTTC. The chain employs TRBV7-2 and TRBJ2-1; tentatively, D is TRBD2 (6 bases). The germline V gene has CDR1 SGHTA and CDR2 FQGNSA. Trimming pared 1 base from V and 11 bases from J, leaving 12 bases between. CDR3 length equals 13 residues. The complete variable domain, with remaining parts taken from reference TRBV7-2 and TRBJ2-1, reads GAGVSQSPSNKVTEKGKDVELRCDPISGHTALYWYRQSLGQGLEFLIYFQGNSAPDKSGLPSDRFSAERTGGSVSTLTIQRTQQEDSAVYLCASSLVSGDKQFFGPGTRLTVL.